The clone carrying this T cell receptor (beta chain) was observed a few times. Its antigen is still unknown. Sorting from PBMCs produced CD4+ and CD8+ T cells. The CDR3 sequence is 16 residues long. V lost 4 bases, J lost 6 bases, and 6 bases stayed unmatched. The germline gives CDR1 MNHEY, CDR2 SVGAGI. The data derive from a study of CD8+ T cells in alopecia areata. Across the study: Twice a day, 5 to 10 mg of oral tofacitinib was administered to treated patients. Study-wide results and limits: Lesional scalp exceeded normal scalp in clonality, especially in alopecia totalis/universalis.

Extracted RNA was reverse transcribed, and the resulting cDNA served as sequencing template. Clones were read by immunoSEQ multiplex PCR, and TCRdb kept only the in-frame ones, dropping some. The data show over 150,000 clones, 50% to 70% seen once. The J gene is TRBJ2-3, the V gene TRBV6-5, with 14 bases matching TRBD2. The TCR sequence derives from a human donor with alopecia areata. The specimen comprised CD4+ T cells sorted from blood, sampled at week 0. The DNA for the CDR3 is TGTGCCAGCAGTTCGACTAGCGGGGGGGCCAGGGATACGCAGTATTTT. Translation gives CASSSTSGGARDTQYF.